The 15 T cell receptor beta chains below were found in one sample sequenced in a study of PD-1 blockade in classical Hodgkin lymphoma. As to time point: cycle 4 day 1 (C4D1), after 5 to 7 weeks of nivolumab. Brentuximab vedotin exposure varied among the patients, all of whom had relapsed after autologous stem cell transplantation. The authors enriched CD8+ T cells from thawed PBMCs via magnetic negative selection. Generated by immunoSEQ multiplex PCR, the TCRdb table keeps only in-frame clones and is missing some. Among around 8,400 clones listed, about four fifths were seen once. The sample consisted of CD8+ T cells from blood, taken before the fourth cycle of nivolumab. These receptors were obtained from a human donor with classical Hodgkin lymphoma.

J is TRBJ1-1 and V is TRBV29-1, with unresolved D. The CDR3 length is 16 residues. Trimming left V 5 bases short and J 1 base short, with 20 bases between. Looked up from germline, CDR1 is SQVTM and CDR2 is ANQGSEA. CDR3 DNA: TGCAGCGTTTTGGCGAATCCCGGGTACAAGAACACTGAAGCTTTCTTT. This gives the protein CSVLANPGYKNTEAFF.

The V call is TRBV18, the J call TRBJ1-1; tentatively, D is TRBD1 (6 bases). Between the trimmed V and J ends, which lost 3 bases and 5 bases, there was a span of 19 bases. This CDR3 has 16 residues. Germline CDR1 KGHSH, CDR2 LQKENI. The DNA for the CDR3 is TGTGCCAGCTCACCGAGTGGACAGATCGGGAGGACTGAAGCTTTCTTT. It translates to CASSPSGQIGRTEAFF.

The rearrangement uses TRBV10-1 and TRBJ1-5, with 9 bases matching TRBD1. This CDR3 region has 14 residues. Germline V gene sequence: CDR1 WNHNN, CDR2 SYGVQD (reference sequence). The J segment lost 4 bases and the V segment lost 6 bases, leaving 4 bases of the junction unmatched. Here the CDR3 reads CASSLGQGNQPQHF. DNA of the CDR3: TGCGCCAGCAGCCTAGGACAGGGGAATCAGCCCCAGCATTTT.

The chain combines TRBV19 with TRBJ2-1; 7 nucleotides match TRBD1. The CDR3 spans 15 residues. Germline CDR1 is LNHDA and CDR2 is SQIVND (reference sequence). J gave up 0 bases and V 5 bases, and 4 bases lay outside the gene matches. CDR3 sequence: CASSQDRNSYNEQFF. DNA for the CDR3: TGTGCCAGTAGTCAGGACAGGAACTCCTACAATGAGCAGTTCTTC.

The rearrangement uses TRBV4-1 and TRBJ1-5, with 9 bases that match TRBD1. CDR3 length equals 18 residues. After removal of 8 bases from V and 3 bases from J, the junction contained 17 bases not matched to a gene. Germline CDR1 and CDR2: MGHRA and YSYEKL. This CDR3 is CASRNTYRDRAFNQPQHF. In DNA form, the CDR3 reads TGCGCCAGCCGAAATACGTACCGGGACAGGGCCTTCAATCAGCCCCAGCATTTT.

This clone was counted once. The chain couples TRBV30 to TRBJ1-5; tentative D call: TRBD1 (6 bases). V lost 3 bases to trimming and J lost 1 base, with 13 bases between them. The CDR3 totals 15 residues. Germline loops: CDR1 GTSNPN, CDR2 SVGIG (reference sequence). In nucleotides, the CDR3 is TGTGCCTGGAGCCTGAGACAGGCCAGCAATCAGCCCCAGCATTTT. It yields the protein CAWSLRQASNQPQHF.

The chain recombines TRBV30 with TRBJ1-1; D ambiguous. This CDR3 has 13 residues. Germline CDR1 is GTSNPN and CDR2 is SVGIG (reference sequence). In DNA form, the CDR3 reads TGTGCGCTTAAGGAGGGAGGGAACACTGAAGCTTTCTTT. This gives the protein CALKEGGNTEAFF.

CDR3 sequence (DNA): TGTGCCATCAAACAGGGATATGGCTACACCTTC. Protein sequence: CAIKQGYGYTF. This sequence joins TRBV10-3 and TRBJ1-2; D is perhaps TRBD1 (6 bases). CDR1 and CDR2 (germline): ENHRY, SYGVKD. V gave up 7 bases and J gave up 5 bases, with 8 bases separating them. The CDR3 covers 11 residues.

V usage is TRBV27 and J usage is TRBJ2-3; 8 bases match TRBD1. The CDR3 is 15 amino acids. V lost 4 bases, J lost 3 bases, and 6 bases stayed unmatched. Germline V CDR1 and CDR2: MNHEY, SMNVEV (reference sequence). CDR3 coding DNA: TGTGCCAGCAGTTCCCAGACAGGGGCGACAGATACGCAGTATTTT. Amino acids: CASSSQTGATDTQYF.

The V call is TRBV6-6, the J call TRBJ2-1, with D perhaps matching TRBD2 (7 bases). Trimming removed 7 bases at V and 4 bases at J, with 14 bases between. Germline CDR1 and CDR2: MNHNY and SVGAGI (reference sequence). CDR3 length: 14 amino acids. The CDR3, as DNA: TGTGCCAGCAACCGGGGGGCAACATACAATGAGCAGTTCTTC. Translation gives CASNRGATYNEQFF.

The CDR3 DNA sequence: TGTGCCAGCAGTCTACTAGCGGGGGGGACAGATACGCAGTATTTT. Residues: CASSLLAGGTDTQYF. This chain connects TRBV6-4 to TRBJ2-3; TRBD2 matches 13 bases. The CDR3 has 15 amino acids. Trimming took 5 bases from V and 3 from J; bases not matched to a gene: 2. Per the germline V gene, CDR1 is MRHNA and CDR2 is SNTAGT.

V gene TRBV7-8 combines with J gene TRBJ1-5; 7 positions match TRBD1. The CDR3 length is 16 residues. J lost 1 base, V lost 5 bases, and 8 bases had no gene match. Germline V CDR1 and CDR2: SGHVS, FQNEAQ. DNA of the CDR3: TGTGCCAGCAGCCCAGAGACAGGGTGGAGCAATCAGCCCCAGCATTTT. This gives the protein CASSPETGWSNQPQHF.

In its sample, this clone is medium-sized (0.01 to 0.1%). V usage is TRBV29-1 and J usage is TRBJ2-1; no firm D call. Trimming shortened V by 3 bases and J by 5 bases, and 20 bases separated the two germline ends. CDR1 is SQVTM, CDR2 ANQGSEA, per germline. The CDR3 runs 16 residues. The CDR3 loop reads CSVEVYLARIDNEQFF. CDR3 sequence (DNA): TGCAGCGTTGAGGTTTATTTGGCACGGATTGACAATGAGCAGTTCTTC.

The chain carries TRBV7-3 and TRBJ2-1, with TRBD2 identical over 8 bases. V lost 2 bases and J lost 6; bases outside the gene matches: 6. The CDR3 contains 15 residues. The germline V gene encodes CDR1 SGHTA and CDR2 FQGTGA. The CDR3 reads CASSLLGLEGNEQFF. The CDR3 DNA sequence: TGTGCCAGCAGCTTATTGGGACTAGAAGGCAATGAGCAGTTCTTC.

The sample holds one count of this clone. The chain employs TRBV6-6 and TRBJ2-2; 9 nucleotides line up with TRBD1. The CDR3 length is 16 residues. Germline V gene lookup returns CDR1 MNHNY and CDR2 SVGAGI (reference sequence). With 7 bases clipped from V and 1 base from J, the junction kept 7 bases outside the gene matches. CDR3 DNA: TGTGCCAGCACCCTACCGGGACAGGGGAACACCGGGGAGCTGTTTTTT. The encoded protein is CASTLPGQGNTGELFF.